This TCR beta chain is drawn from a study of blood T cell repertoires in COVID-19. Study-level information: The analysed material was cDNA or gDNA that came from T cells, B-cell-depleted T cells, or PBMCs.

CDR3 length equals 13 residues. The V and J ends lost 7 bases and 3 bases, in that order; junction bases with no gene match: 3. CDR1 MDHEN and CDR2 SYDVKM come from the germline V gene. TCRdb's copy holds only in-frame clones and misses some; the assay was immunoSEQ multiplex PCR. The sample records about 400,000 clones, more than 85% being singletons. The TCR was taken from a woman aged 30 to 39 with acute or convalescent COVID-19. V is TRBV28 and J is TRBJ2-3; 8 positions match TRBD2. The sample comprised peripheral blood. The CDR3 region is CASTPGGTDTQYF. The DNA of the CDR3 is TGTGCCAGCACACCGGGGGGGACAGATACGCAGTATTTT.